One sample yielded the 8 T cell receptor beta chains listed below, sequenced in a study of Graves' ophthalmopathy and Graves' hyperthyroidism. The authors amplified TCR beta CDR3 regions from RNA transcripts. The workflow started with a first-round RT-PCR run with HTBI primers and then moved on to a second-round multiplex PCR. Using its own MiXCR run on the multiplex PCR reads, TCRdb lists one record per CDR3 protein. Of about 740,000 distinct CDR3 sequences listed, 40% are singletons. The sequenced sample was peripheral blood. The receptors originated from an adult man with Graves' ophthalmopathy.

This clonotype has more than one count but fewer than ten. CDR3 residues: CSARGLAGHNQETQYF. The CDR3 nucleotides are TGCAGTGCTAGAGGACTAGCGGGGCATAACCAAGAGACCCAGTACTTC. The chain couples TRBV20-1 to TRBJ2-5; 11 bases map to TRBD2. The CDR3 covers 16 residues. Germline trimming cut 1 base from V and 0 bases from J; bases unmatched to any gene: 4. Germline assignment: CDR1 DFQATT and CDR2 SNEGSKA (reference sequence).

This clonotype was picked up many times. This chain connects TRBV7-8 to TRBJ2-5; no firm D call. Trimming pared 4 bases from V and 6 bases from J, leaving 9 bases between. The CDR3 runs to 12 residues. Looked up from germline, CDR1 is SGHVS and CDR2 is FQNEAQ. CDR3 DNA: TGTGCCAGCAGCTCATCCCTGAAGACCCAGTACTTC. Translating it yields CASSSSLKTQYF.

V and J are TRBV10-3 and TRBJ2-5; 9 bases map to TRBD1. Trimming cost V 11 bases and J 10 bases; bases outside gene matches: 17. Looked up from germline, CDR1 is ENHRY and CDR2 is SYGVKD. This CDR3 has 14 residues. CDR3: CAASSSGQGQIQYF. CDR3 sequence (DNA): TGTGCCGCCAGCAGCTCGGGACAGGGTCAGATCCAGTACTTC.

Remarks on this clonotype: No conserved phenylalanine or tryptophan ends this CDR3, so it is likely a read error. V and J are TRBV20-1 and TRBJ1-2, with 7 bases identical to TRBD1. Germline CDR1 DFQATT, CDR2 SNEGSKA (reference sequence). The CDR3 runs 14 residues. The V gene end was trimmed by 6 bases and the J gene end by 0 bases; junction bases not matched to a gene: 7. The CDR3 sequence is CSAPRQGTNYGYTL. The DNA for the CDR3 is TGCAGTGCCCCCAGACAGGGCACTAACTATGGCTACACCCTC.

In its sample, this clonotype was seen a few times. The V gene is TRBV7-9, the J gene TRBJ1-3, with no clear D. The CDR3 covers 15 residues. Germline lookup yields CDR1 SEHNR and CDR2 FQNEAQ (reference sequence). V was shortened by 3 bases and J by 0 bases, with 9 bases between the two germline ends. The chain's CDR3 is CASSLSPHSGNTIYF. CDR3 DNA: TGTGCCAGCAGCTTGTCCCCTCACTCTGGAAACACCATATATTTT. Drawing the rest from reference TRBV7-9 and TRBJ1-3, the complete variable domain is DTGVSQNPRHKITKRGQNVTFRCDPISEHNRLYWYRQTLGQGPEFLTYFQNEAQLEKSRLLSDRFSAERPKGSFSTLEIQRTEQGDSAMYLCASSLSPHSGNTIYFGEGSWLTVV.

The chain joins TRBV25-1 to TRBJ1-4; the match to TRBD1 covers 7 bases. From germline, CDR1 is MGHDK and CDR2 SYGVNS. Unmatched junction bases numbered 12, after V lost 6 bases and J lost 8 bases. This CDR3 has 15 amino acids. The CDR3 is CASSLGTGDREKLFF. CDR3 sequence (DNA): TGTGCCAGCAGCTTAGGCACAGGGGATAGGGAAAAACTGTTTTTT.

As DNA, the CDR3 is TGTGCCAGCAGTATAACACGGATCACCGAGCAGTACTTC. It encodes CASSITRITEQYF. This sequence joins TRBV11-2 and TRBJ2-7; D remains unclear. CDR3 length equals 13 residues. The ends were cut back, 6 bases at V and 6 bases at J, with 15 bases in the middle. Germline V lookup: CDR1 SGHAT, CDR2 FQNNGV.

The V and J genes are TRBV25-1 and TRBJ2-6, with 7 bases that match TRBD1. V lost 3 bases to trimming and J lost 0 bases; unmatched junction nucleotides: 11. The CDR3 is 19 amino acids. The germline V gene has CDR1 MGHDK and CDR2 SYGVNS. In DNA, the CDR3 is TGTGCCAGCAGTGATAGTGCCGGGACAGTAGACTCTGGGGCCAACGTCCTGACTTTC. Amino acids: CASSDSAGTVDSGANVLTF.